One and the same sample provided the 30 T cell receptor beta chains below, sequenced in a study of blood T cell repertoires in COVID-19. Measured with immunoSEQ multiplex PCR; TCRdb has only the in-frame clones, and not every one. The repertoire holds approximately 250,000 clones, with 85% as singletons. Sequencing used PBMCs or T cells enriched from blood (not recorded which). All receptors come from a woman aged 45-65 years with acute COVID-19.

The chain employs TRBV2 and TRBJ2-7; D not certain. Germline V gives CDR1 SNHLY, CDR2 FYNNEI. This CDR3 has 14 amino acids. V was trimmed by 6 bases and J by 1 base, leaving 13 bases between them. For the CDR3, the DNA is TGTGCCAGCAGGAGCCCCCTGACTTCCTACGAGCAGTACTTC. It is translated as CASRSPLTSYEQYF.

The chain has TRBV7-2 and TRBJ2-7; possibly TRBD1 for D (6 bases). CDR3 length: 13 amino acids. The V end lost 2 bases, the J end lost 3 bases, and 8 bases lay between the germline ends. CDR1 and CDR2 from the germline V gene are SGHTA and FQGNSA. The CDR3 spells CASSLNRDYEQYF. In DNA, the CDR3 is TGTGCCAGCAGCTTAAACAGGGACTACGAGCAGTACTTC.

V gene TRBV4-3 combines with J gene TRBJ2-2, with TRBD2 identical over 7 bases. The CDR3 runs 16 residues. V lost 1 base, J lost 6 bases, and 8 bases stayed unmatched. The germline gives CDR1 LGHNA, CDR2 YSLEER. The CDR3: CASSQARAGIAGELFF. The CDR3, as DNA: TGCGCCAGCAGCCAAGCCCGAGCGGGGATCGCCGGGGAGCTGTTTTTT.

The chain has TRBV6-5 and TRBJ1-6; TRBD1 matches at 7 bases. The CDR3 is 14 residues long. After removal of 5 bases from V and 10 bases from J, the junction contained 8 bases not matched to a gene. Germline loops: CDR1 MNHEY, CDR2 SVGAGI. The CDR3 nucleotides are TGTGCCAGCAGTCAACGGGACAGAGGCTCACCCCTCCACTTT. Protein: CASSQRDRGSPLHF.

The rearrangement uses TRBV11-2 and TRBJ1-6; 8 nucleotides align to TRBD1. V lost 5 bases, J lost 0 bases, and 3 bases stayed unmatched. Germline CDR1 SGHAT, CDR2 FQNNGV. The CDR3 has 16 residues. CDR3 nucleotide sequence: TGTGCCAGCAGCCTACAGGGGGGCTCCTATAATTCACCCCTCCACTTT. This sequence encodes CASSLQGGSYNSPLHF.

CDR3 DNA: TGCGCCAGCAGTCAGCGGCAAGAGACCCAGTACTTC. Protein product: CASSQRQETQYF. The chain has TRBV10-2 and TRBJ2-5; a weak D match, TRBD2 (5 bases). V lost 5 bases, J lost 2 bases, and 6 bases lay in between. The length of the CDR3 is 12 residues. Germline V gene data show CDR1 as WSHSY and CDR2 as SAAADI.

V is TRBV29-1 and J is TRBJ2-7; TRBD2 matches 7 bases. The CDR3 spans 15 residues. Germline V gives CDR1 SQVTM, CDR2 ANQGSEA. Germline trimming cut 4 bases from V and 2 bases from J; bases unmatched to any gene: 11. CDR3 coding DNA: TGCAGCGTTGGGGGAGGGCAGGCGGACCCCTACGAGCAGTACTTC. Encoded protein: CSVGGGQADPYEQYF.

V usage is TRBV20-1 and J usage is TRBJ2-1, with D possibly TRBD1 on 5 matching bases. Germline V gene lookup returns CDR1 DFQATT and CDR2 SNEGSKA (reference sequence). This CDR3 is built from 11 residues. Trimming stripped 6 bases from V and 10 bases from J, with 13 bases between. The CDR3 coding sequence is TGCAGTGCGAAAAATGGGGCAGAGCAGTTCTTC. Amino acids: CSAKNGAEQFF.

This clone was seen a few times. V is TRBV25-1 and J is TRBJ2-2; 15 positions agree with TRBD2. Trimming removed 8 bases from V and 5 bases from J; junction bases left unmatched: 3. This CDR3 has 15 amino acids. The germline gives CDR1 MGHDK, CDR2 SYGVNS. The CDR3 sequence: CASGTSGGRTGELFF. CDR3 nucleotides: TGTGCCAGCGGGACTAGCGGGGGGAGGACCGGGGAGCTGTTTTTT.

In DNA form, the CDR3 reads TGCGCCACCACCGACAGGAAAGAGGGAGGCTACACCTTC. Its protein is CATTDRKEGGYTF. The rearrangement links TRBV10-2 to TRBJ1-2, with D perhaps matching TRBD1 (6 bases). The ends were cut back, 10 bases at V and 8 bases at J, with 20 bases in the middle. There are 13 residues in the CDR3. Per the germline V gene, CDR1 is WSHSY and CDR2 is SAAADI.

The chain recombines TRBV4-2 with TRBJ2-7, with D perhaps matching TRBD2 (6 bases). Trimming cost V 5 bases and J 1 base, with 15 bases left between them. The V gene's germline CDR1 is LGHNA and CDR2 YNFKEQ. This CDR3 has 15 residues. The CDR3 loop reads CASSEGDSASYEQYF. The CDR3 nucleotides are TGTGCCAGCAGCGAAGGGGACTCCGCTTCCTACGAGCAGTACTTC.

DNA of the CDR3: TGTGCCATCAGTGACGTAAACTATGGCTACACCTTC. As protein: CAISDVNYGYTF. The chain uses TRBV10-3 and TRBJ1-2; no firm D call. The germline V gene encodes CDR1 ENHRY and CDR2 SYGVKD. CDR3 length: 12 amino acids. V lost 3 bases, J lost 2 bases, and 4 bases lay in between.

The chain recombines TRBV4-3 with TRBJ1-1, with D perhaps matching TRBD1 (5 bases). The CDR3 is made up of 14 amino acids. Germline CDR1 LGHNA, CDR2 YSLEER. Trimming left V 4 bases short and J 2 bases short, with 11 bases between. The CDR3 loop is CASSLLGHNTEAFF. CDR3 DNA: TGCGCCAGCAGCCTTTTAGGACATAACACTGAAGCTTTCTTT.

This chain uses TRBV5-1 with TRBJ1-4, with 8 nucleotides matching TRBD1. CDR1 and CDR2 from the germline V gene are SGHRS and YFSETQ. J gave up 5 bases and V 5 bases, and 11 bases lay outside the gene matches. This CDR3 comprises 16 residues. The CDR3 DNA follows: TGCGCCAGCAGTCAACCCCCGGGACAGGACAATGAAAAACTGTTTTTT. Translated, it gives CASSQPPGQDNEKLFF. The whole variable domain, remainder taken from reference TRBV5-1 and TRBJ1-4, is KAGVTQTPRYLIKTRGQQVTLSCSPISGHRSVSWYQQTPGQGLQFLFEYFSETQRNKGNFPGRFSGRQFSNSRSEMNVSTLELGDSALYLCASSQPPGQDNEKLFFGSGTQLSVL.

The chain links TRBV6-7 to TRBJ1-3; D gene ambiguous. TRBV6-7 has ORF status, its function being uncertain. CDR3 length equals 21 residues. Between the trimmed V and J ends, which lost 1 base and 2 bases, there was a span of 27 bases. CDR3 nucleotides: TGTGCCAGCAGTTACTGTCGGCGGCAGAGACTTCACCCTACGACTGGAAACACCATATATTTT. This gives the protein CASSYCRRQRLHPTTGNTIYF.

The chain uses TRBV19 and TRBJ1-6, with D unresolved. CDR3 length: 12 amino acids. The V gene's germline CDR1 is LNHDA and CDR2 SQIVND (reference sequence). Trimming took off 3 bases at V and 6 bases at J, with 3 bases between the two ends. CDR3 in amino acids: CASSISNSPLHF. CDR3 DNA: TGTGCCAGTAGTATCAGTAATTCACCCCTCCACTTT.

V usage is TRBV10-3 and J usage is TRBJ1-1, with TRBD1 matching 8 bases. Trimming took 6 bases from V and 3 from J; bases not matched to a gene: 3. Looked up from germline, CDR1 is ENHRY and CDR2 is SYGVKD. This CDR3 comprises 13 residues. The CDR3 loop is CAISEGQDTEAFF. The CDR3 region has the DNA TGTGCCATCAGCGAGGGACAGGACACTGAAGCTTTCTTT.

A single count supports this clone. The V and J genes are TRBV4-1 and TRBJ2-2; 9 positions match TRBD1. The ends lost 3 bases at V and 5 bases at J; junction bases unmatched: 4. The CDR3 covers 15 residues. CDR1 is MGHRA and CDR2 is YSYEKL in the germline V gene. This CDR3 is CASSQPGQGTGELFF. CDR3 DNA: TGCGCCAGCAGCCAGCCGGGACAGGGAACCGGGGAGCTGTTTTTT.

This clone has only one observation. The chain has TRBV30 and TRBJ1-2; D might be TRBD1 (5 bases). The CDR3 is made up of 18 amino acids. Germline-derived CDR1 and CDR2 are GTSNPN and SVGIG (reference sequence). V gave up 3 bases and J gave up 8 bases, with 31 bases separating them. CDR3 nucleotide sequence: TGTGCCTGGAGACTTACAAATATGGGACTTTCATTCTCGGAGGGCTACACCTTC. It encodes CAWRLTNMGLSFSEGYTF.

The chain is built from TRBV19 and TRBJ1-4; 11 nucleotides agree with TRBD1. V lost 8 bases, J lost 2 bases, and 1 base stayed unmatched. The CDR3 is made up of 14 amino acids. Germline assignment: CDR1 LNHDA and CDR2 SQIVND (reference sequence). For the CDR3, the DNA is TGTGCCAGTGGGGACAGGGGGACTAATGAAAAACTGTTTTTT. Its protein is CASGDRGTNEKLFF.

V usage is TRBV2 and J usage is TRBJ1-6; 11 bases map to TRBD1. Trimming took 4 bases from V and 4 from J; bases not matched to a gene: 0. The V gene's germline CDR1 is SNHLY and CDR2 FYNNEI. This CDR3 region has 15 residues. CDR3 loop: CASSGDRGYNSPLHF. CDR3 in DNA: TGTGCCAGCAGTGGGGACAGGGGGTATAATTCACCCCTCCACTTT.

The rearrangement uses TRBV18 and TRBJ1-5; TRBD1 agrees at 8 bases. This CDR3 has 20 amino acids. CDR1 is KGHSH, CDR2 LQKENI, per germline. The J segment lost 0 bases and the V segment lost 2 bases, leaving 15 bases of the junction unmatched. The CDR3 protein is CASSPVAGQGVSYSNQPQHF. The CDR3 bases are TGTGCCAGCTCACCAGTAGCAGGACAGGGTGTTTCCTATAGCAATCAGCCCCAGCATTTT.

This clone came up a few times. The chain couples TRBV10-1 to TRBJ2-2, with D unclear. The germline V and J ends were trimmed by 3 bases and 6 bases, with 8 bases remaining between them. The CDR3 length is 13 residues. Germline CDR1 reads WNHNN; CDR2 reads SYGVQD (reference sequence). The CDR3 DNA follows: TGCGCCAGCAGTGATGGGCCCGCCGGGGAGCTGTTTTTT. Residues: CASSDGPAGELFF.

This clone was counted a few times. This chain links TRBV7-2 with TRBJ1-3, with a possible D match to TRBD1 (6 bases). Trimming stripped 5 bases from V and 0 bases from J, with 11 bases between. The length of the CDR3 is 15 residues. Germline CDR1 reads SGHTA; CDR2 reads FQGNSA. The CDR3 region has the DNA TGTGCCAGCAGCCCCGGGACAAGCTCTGGAAACACCATATATTTT. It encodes CASSPGTSSGNTIYF.

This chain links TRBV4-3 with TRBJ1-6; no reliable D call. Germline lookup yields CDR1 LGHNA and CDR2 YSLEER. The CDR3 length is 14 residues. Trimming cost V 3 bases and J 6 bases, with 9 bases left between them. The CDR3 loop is CASSQAVPNSPLHF. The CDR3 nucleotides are TGCGCCAGCAGCCAGGCCGTTCCTAATTCACCCCTCCACTTT.

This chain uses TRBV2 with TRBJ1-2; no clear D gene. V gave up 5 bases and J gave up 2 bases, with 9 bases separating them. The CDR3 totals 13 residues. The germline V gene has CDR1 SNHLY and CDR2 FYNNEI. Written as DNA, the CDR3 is TGTGCCAGCAGTCGTACAGAGAACTATGGCTACACCTTC. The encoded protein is CASSRTENYGYTF.

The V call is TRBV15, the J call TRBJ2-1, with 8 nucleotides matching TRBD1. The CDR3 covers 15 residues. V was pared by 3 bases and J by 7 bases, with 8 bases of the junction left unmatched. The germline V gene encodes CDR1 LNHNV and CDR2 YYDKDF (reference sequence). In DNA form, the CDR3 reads TGTGCCACCAGCAGTGGGGCAGGGGGCTGGAATGAGCAGTTCTTC. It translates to CATSSGAGGWNEQFF.

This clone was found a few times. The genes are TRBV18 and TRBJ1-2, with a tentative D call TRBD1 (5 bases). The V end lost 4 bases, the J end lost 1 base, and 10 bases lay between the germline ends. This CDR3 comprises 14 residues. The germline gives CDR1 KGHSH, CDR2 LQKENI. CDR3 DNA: TGTGCCAGCTCACATGGGGCCAATAACTATGGCTACACCTTC. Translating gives CASSHGANNYGYTF.

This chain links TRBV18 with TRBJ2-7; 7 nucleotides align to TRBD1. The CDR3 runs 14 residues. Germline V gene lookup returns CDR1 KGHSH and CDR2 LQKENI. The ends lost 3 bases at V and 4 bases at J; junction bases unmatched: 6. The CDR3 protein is CASSPGQTSYEQYF. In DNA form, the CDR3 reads TGTGCCAGCTCACCGGGACAGACTTCATACGAGCAGTACTTC.

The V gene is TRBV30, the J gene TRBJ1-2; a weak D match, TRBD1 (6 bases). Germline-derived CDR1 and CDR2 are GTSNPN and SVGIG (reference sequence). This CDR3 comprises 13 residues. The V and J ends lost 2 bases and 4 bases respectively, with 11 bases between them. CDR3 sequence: CAWSSDRGYGYTF. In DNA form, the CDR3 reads TGTGCCTGGAGTTCGGACAGAGGCTATGGCTACACCTTC.